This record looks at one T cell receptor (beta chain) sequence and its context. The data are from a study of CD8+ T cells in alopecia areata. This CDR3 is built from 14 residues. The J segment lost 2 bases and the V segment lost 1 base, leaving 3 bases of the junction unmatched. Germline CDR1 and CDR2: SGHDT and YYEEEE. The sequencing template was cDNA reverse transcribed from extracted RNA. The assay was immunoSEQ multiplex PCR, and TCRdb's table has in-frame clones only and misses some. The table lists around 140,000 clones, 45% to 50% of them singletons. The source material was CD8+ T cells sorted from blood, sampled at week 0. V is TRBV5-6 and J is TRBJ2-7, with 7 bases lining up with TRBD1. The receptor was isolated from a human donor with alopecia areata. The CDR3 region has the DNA TGTGCCAGCAGCTTGTCACAGGGGACCTACGAGCAGTACTTC. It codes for CASSLSQGTYEQYF.